This T cell receptor beta chain was recorded in a study of OX40 agonist ivuxolimab in advanced cancers. Deletions cut 6 bases from V and 2 bases from J, with 11 bases between. CDR3 length equals 13 residues. Germline CDR1 MDHEN, CDR2 SYDVKM. Method: immunoSEQ multiplex PCR; TCRdb's copy keeps in-frame clones and lacks some. The sample lists approximately 50,000 clones, roughly 82% occurring once. The input for sequencing was CD4+ or CD8+ T cells sorted from blood, taken in a trial of the OX40 agonist ivuxolimab. The gene calls are TRBV28 and TRBJ2-7; D perhaps matches TRBD1 (6 bases). The origin of this receptor is an adult with an advanced solid tumor such as melanoma, head and neck, liver or kidney cancer. Written as DNA, the CDR3 is TGTGCCAGCAGACCCGGACAGACCTACGAGCAGTACTTC. It yields the protein CASRPGQTYEQYF.